The 5 T cell receptor beta chains reported below all come from one sample, sequenced in a study of identical twins. TCRdb analysed the 5' RACE reads with MiXCR anew, one entry per CDR3 protein. Among 700,000 or so distinct CDR3 sequences listed, 8% to 9% were seen once. These same records also appear under a second study, on yellow fever vaccine responses in identical twins.

The sequenced material came from PBMCs. All receptors derive from a woman in her late teens or twenties in good health.

This sequence joins TRBV28 and TRBJ2-7, with D tentatively TRBD1 or TRBD2 (5 bases each). This CDR3 has 18 amino acids. Between the trimmed V and J ends, which lost 1 base and 0 bases, there was a span of 19 bases. Germline CDR1 reads MDHEN; CDR2 reads SYDVKM. CDR3 in amino acids: CASSLYRGRGGSSYEQYF. The CDR3 DNA follows: TGTGCCAGCAGTTTATATAGGGGTCGGGGTGGGAGCTCCTACGAGCAGTACTTC.

This clonotype was found many times. Germline and junction disagree at one end, which may indicate a read error. V usage is TRBV5-1 and J usage is TRBJ1-1; D is undetermined. Germline V lookup: CDR1 SGHRS, CDR2 YFSETQ. This CDR3 region has 12 residues. For the CDR3, the DNA is TGTGCCAGCAGTTCAGGGAACACTGAAGCTTTCTTT. This encodes CASSSGNTEAFF.

This clonotype has more than one count but fewer than ten. CDR3 protein: CASSQASGGAHEQFF. The DNA for the CDR3 is TGTGCCAGCAGCCAAGCGAGCGGGGGGGCCCATGAGCAGTTCTTC. The genes are TRBV3-1 and TRBJ2-1; 10 bases match TRBD2. This CDR3 has 15 residues. With V trimmed by 1 base and J by 8 bases, 5 bases remained unmatched. The germline CDR1 and CDR2 sequences are LGHDT and YNNKEL (reference sequence).

This clonotype was found a few times. The chain links TRBV14 to TRBJ2-5, with 14 positions matching TRBD2. Per the germline V gene, CDR1 is SGHDN and CDR2 is FVKESK. The length of the CDR3 is 17 residues. Unmatched junction bases numbered 6, after V lost 2 bases and J lost 4 bases. Here the CDR3 reads CASSQSLGLAGAETQYF. CDR3 in DNA: TGTGCCAGCAGCCAAAGTTTGGGACTAGCGGGAGCAGAGACCCAGTACTTC.

This clonotype was picked up a small number of times. The chain is built from TRBV29-1 and TRBJ2-4; D not certain. The germline V and J ends were trimmed by 4 bases and 1 base, with 8 bases remaining between them. The CDR3 spans 13 residues. Germline V gives CDR1 SQVTM, CDR2 ANQGSEA. The CDR3 spells CSVAVKAKNIQYF. CDR3 sequence (DNA): TGCAGCGTTGCTGTTAAGGCCAAAAACATTCAGTACTTC.